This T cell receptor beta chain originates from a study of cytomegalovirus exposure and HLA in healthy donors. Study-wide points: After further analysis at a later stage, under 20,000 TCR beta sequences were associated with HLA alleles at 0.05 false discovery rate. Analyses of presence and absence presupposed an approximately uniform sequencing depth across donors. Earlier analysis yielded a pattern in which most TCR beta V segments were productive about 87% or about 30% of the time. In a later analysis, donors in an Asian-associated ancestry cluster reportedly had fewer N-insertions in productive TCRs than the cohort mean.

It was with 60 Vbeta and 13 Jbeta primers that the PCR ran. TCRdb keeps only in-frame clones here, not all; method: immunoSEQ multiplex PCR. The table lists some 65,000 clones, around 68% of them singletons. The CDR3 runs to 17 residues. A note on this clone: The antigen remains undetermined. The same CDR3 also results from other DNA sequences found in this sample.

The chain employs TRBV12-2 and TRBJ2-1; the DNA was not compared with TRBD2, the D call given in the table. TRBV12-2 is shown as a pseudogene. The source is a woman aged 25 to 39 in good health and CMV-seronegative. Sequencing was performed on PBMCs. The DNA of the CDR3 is TGCGCAAGTCGCTTAAGCGGATCTAGCCGGGTTTCGAATGAGCAGTTCTTC. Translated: CASRLSGSSRVSNEQFF.